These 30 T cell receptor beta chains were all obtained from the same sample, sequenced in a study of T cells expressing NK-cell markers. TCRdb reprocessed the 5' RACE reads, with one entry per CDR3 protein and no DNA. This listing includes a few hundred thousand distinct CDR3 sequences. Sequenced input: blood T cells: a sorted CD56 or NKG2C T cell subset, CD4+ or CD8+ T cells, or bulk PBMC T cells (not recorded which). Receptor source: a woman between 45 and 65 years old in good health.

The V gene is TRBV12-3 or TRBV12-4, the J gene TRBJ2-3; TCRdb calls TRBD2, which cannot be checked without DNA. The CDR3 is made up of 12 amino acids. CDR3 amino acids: CASRTTSWTQYF.

The chain's CDR3 is CASSLLKGDTQYF. The chain joins TRBV5-1 to TRBJ2-3. This CDR3 has 13 residues. Germline V lookup: CDR1 SGHRS, CDR2 YFSETQ.

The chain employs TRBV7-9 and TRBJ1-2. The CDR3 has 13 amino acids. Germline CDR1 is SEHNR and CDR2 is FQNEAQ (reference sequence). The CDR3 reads CASSDQVPYGYTF.

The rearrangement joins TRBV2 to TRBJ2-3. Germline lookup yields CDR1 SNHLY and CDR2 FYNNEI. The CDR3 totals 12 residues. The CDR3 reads CASLGQIDTQYF.

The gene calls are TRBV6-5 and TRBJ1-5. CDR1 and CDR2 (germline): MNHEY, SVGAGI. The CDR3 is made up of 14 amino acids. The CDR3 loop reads CASSSKRGSQPQHF.

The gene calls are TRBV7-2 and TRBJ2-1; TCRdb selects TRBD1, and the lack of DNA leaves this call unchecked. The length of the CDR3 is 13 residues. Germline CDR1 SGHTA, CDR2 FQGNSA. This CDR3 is CASRQLPGDEQFF.

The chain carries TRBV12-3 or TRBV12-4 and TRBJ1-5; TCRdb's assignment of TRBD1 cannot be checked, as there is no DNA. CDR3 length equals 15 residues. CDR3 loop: CASSTSGVGNQPQHF.

This CDR3 is CASRGTGTEAFF. The gene calls are TRBV3-1 and TRBJ1-1; the TCRdb call, TRBD1, lacks DNA for checking. Per the germline V gene, CDR1 is LGHDT and CDR2 is YNNKEL (reference sequence). The CDR3 sequence is 12 residues long.

Here the CDR3 reads CASSGAWQETQYF. This chain joins TRBV2 and TRBJ2-5. The CDR3 loop spans 13 amino acids. CDR1 and CDR2 from the germline V gene are SNHLY and FYNNEI.

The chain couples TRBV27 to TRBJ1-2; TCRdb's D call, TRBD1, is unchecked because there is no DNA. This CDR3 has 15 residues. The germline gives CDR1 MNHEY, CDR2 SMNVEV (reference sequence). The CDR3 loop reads CASRVDRGPVMGYTF.

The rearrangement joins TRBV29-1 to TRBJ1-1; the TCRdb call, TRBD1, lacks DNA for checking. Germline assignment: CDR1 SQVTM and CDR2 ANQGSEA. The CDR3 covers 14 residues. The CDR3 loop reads CSVRGHGIETEAFF.

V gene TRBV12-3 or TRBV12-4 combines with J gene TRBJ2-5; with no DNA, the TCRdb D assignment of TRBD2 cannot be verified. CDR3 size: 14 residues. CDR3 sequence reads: CASSLMAGVETQYF.

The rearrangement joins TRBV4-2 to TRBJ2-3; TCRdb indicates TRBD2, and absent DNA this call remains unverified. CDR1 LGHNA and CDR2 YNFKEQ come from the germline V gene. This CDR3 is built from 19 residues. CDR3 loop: CASSQELAGGPGVTDTQYF.

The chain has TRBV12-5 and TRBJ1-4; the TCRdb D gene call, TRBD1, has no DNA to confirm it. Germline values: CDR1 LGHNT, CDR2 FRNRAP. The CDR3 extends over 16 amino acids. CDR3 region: CASGTITGTGAKKLFF.

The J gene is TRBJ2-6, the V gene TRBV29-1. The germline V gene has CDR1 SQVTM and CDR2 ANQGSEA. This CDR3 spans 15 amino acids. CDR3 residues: CSVADPSSGANVLTF.

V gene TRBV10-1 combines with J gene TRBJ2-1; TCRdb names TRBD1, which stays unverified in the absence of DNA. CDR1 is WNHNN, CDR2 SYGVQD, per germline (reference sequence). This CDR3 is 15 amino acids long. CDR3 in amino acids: CASSETASGRPEQFF.

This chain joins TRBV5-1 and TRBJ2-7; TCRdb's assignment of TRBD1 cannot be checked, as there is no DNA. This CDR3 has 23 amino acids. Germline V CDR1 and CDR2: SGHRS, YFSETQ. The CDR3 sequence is CASSLPTDRVGQVVFLPCYEQYF.

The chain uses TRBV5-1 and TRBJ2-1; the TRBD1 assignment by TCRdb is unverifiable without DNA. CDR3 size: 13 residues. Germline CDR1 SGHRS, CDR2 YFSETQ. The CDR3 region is CASSSLQGREQFF.

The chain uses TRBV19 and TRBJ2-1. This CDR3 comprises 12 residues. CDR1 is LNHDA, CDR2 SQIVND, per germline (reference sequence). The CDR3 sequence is CASSGRDNEQFF.

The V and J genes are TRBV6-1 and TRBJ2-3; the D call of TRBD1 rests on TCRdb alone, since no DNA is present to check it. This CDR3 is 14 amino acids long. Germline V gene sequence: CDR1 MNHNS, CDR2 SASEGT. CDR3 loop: CAIRVAGSSDTQYF.

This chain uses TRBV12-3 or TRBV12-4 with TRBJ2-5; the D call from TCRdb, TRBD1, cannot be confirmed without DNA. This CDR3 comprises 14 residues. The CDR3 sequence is CASRVTGRAETQYF.

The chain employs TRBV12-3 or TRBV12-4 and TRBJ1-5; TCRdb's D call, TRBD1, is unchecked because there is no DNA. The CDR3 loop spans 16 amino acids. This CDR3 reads CASSLSDRGSNQPQHF.

The CDR3 region is CASQPDTSSGNTIYF. This rearrangement joins TRBV25-1 to TRBJ1-3; TCRdb names TRBD1, which stays unverified in the absence of DNA. Germline V gene lookup returns CDR1 MGHDK and CDR2 SYGVNS. This CDR3 has 15 amino acids.

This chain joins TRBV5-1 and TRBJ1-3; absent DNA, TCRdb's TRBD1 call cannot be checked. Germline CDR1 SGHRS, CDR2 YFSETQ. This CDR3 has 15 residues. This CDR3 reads CASSGTGPSGNTIYF.

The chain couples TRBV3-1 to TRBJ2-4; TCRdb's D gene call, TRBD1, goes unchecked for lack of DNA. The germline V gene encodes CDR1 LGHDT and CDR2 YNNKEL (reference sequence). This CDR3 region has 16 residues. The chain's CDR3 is CASSQDWARGKNIQYF.

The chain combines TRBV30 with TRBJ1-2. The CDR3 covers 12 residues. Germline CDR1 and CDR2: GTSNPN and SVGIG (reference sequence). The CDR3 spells CAWSTLIRGYTF.

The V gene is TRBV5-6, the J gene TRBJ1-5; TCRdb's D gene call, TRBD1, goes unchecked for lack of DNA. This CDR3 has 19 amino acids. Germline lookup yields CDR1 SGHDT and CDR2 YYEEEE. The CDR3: CASRDMGTFKLNSNQPQHF.

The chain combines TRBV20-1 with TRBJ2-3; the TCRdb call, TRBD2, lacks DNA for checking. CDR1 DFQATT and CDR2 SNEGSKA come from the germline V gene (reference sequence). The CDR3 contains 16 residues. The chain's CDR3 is CSAAPAGVVSTDTQYF.

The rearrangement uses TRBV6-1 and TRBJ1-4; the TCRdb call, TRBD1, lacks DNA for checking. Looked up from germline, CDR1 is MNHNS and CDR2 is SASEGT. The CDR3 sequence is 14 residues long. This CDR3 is CASSDYRPGRKLFF.

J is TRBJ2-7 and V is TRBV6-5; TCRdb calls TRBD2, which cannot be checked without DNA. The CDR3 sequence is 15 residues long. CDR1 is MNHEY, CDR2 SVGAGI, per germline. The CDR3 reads CASRVVAGGPYEQYF.